This T cell receptor beta chain was sequenced in a study of OX40 agonist ivuxolimab in advanced cancers. At the level of the study: Patients' therapy was ivuxolimab, an antibody that acts as an agonist of OX40 (CD134). Therapy given before enrollment (anti-PD-1, anti-PD-L1 or anti-CTLA-4) was allowed, and over 35% had some. Three patients showed partial responses: one hepatocellular carcinoma and two cutaneous melanoma cases. General observations from the study: Expanded clones tended on average to be more numerous among CD8+ T cells than CD4+.

Clones were sequenced by immunoSEQ multiplex PCR, and TCRdb holds only the in-frame ones, with some missing. The sample lists 70,000 to 95,000 clones, around 92% seen once, with 0.45% to 0.6% in the top ten. A note on this clone: As yet, its antigen is unknown.

The CDR3 sequence is 14 residues long. Trimming stripped 5 bases from V and 0 bases from J, with 9 bases between. Per germline, CDR1 SGHNT and CDR2 YYREEE (reference sequence). The source material was CD4+ or CD8+ T cells sorted from blood, sampled in a trial of the OX40 agonist ivuxolimab. The V gene is TRBV5-4, the J gene TRBJ1-3, with unresolved D. This receptor was identified in an adult with an advanced solid tumor such as melanoma, head and neck, liver or kidney cancer. As DNA, the CDR3 is TGTGCCAGCAGGCGCTTCAACTCTGGAAACACCATATATTTT. Its translation: CASRRFNSGNTIYF.